This T cell receptor beta chain stems from a study of T cell repertoires in cytomegalovirus infection. Study information: Use of recently identified HLA-C-restricted and well-studied HLA-B-restricted CMV epitopes was part of the study.

Findings and caveats of the study: HLA-C-restricted CMV-specific TCR beta clonotypes prevailed in the ex vivo response.

Remarks on this clonotype: Its antigen remains unknown.

TCRdb processed the reads anew with MiXCR; each CDR3 protein has one entry. The table includes 250,000 to 400,000 distinct CDR3 sequences, approximately 25% detected once. This CDR3 region has 14 residues. V gave up 3 bases and J gave up 3 bases, with 10 bases separating them. Germline-derived CDR1 and CDR2 are SGHAT and FQNNGV. The rearrangement uses TRBV11-2 and TRBJ2-3, with D maybe TRBD2 (5 bases). The clonotype comes from a human donor in good health (CMV status not recorded). Some clones in this sample may be carry-over from other donors' samples. The sequencing used cultured PBMCs, collected from culture after CMV antigen stimulation. CDR3 DNA sequence: TGTGCCAGCAGCTTCGAGGGCCTGACAGATACGCAGTATTTT. This sequence encodes CASSFEGLTDTQYF.